This TCR beta chain was found in a study of preoperative IRX-2 immunotherapy in early breast cancer. Only in-frame clones appear in the TCRdb table, and some are missing; sequencing was by immunoSEQ multiplex PCR. The sample consists of around 43,000 clones, approximately 77% of them appearing once. CDR3 length equals 15 residues. Germline lookup yields CDR1 MGHRA and CDR2 YSYEKL. V lost 5 bases and J lost 8; bases outside the gene matches: 10. Treatment reported: preoperative locoregional IRX-2 cytokine immunotherapy. Patients received preoperative, locoregional IRX-2 cytokine immunotherapy in a phase Ib study.

Sample: tumor tissue, taken after IRX-2 immunotherapy. The V and J genes are TRBV4-1 and TRBJ1-4; 8 nucleotides match TRBD1. The clonotype comes from a human donor with breast cancer. The CDR3 loop reads CASSWAGGLGEKLFF. The CDR3 DNA follows: TGCGCCAGCAGCTGGGCAGGGGGCCTCGGAGAAAAACTGTTTTTT.